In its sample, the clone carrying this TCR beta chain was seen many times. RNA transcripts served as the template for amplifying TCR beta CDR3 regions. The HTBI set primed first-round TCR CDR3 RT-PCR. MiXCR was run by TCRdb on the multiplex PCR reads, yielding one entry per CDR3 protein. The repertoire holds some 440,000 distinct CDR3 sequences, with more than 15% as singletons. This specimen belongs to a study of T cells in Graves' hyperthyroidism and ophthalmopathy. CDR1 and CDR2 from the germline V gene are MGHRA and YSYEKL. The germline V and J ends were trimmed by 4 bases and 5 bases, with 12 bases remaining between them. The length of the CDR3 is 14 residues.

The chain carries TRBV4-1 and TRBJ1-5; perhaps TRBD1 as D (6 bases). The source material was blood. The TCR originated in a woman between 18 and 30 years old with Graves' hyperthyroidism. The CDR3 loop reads CASSPVPGDQPQHF. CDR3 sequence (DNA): TGCGCCAGCAGCCCCGTACCAGGGGATCAGCCCCAGCATTTT.